One sample yielded the 21 T cell receptor beta chains listed below, sequenced in a study of identical twins. Each CDR3 protein is one row after TCRdb ran MiXCR on the 5' RACE reads. The table has more than 1.5 million distinct CDR3 sequences, around a third seen once. The specimen sequenced was cord blood. These receptors originate from a newborn girl in good health.

This clonotype was counted between two and nine times. This chain's CDR3 is CASSERQGNTEAFF. DNA of the CDR3: TGTGCCAGCAGCGAAAGACAGGGGAACACTGAAGCTTTCTTT. The J gene is TRBJ1-1, the V gene TRBV7-2; 7 nucleotides line up with TRBD1. Germline V gene lookup returns CDR1 SGHTA and CDR2 FQGNSA. Trimming at V came to 5 bases and at J to 1 base, leaving 4 bases not matched to a gene. The CDR3 covers 14 residues.

The genes are TRBV20-1 and TRBJ2-5, with D possibly being TRBD1 (6 bases). Germline CDR1 is DFQATT and CDR2 is SNEGSKA (reference sequence). This CDR3 is built from 12 residues. V shed 7 bases and J shed 4 bases, with 13 bases lying between them. This CDR3 is CSGARGRETQYF. Here the CDR3 DNA reads TGCAGTGGCGCCAGGGGTAGAGAGACCCAGTACTTC.

This clonotype was recorded at least ten times. V and J are TRBV5-1 and TRBJ1-2; 8 bases fit TRBD1. This CDR3 has 14 amino acids. The trim removed 5 bases at V and 0 bases at J, leaving 3 bases unmatched. CDR1 is SGHRS and CDR2 is YFSETQ in the germline V gene. The CDR3 bases are TGCGCCAGCAGGGCGGACAGGGCTAACTATGGCTACACCTTC. Amino acid sequence: CASRADRANYGYTF. Together with reference TRBV5-1 and TRBJ1-2, the CDR3 gives the full variable domain: KAGVTQTPRYLIKTRGQQVTLSCSPISGHRSVSWYQQTPGQGLQFLFEYFSETQRNKGNFPGRFSGRQFSNSRSEMNVSTLELGDSALYLCASRADRANYGYTFGSGTRLTVV.

This clonotype has just a few counts. The chain is built from TRBV6-2 or TRBV6-3 and TRBJ2-1, with TRBD2 identical over 8 bases. CDR3 length equals 17 residues. V shed 5 bases and J 2 bases; nucleotides not matched to a gene: 11. Germline CDR1 MNHEY, CDR2 SVGEGT. The CDR3 loop reads CASSGPHGRATYNEQFF. In DNA form, the CDR3 reads TGTGCCAGCAGTGGACCCCACGGGAGGGCAACCTACAATGAGCAGTTCTTC.

This clonotype appeared once. The chain employs TRBV5-1 and TRBJ2-1, with 7 bases matching TRBD2. V dropped 4 bases and J dropped 7; count of bases not matched to a gene: 14. Germline lookup yields CDR1 SGHRS and CDR2 YFSETQ. The CDR3 runs 16 residues. This CDR3 reads CASSNRGGSSRNEQFF. The CDR3 DNA reads TGCGCCAGCAGCAACCGCGGCGGGAGCAGTAGGAATGAGCAGTTCTTC.

The rearrangement joins TRBV5-1 to TRBJ1-6, with 9 bases lining up with TRBD1. Germline lookup yields CDR1 SGHRS and CDR2 YFSETQ. This CDR3 spans 14 amino acids. Germline trimming cut 4 bases from V and 9 bases from J; bases unmatched to any gene: 5. CDR3 DNA: TGCGCCAGCAGCCCCGGGACAGGGAGTTCACCCCTCCACTTT. It is translated as CASSPGTGSSPLHF.

The J gene is TRBJ1-1, the V gene TRBV6-5; a weak D match, TRBD1 (5 bases). Trimming removed 5 bases from V and 0 bases from J, with 13 bases in between. CDR1 and CDR2 from the germline V gene are MNHEY and SVGAGI. This CDR3 has 15 amino acids. CDR3 DNA sequence: TGTGCCAGCAGTCGGATTGGGGCTCTGAACACTGAAGCTTTCTTT. The encoded protein is CASSRIGALNTEAFF.

This sequence joins TRBV9 and TRBJ2-3; D call uncertain. There are 17 residues in the CDR3. Between the trimmed V and J ends, which lost 1 base and 2 bases, there was a span of 17 bases. Germline lookup yields CDR1 SGDLS and CDR2 YYNGEE. Written as DNA, the CDR3 is TGTGCCAGCAGCGTACACCCCAGGCTAGGAGTCACAGATACGCAGTATTTT. The encoded protein is CASSVHPRLGVTDTQYF.

This clonotype was counted a few times. V usage is TRBV24-1 and J usage is TRBJ1-5; D may be TRBD1 (5 bases). V lost 1 base and J lost 0, with 12 bases in between. This CDR3 is built from 17 residues. Germline V gene lookup returns CDR1 KGHDR and CDR2 SFDVKD. The CDR3 sequence is CATSDLKWGSSNQPQHF. CDR3 bases: TGTGCCACCAGTGATTTAAAATGGGGCAGTAGCAATCAGCCCCAGCATTTT.

This clonotype showed up just a few times. The rearrangement joins TRBV29-1 to TRBJ2-3; 9 nucleotides match TRBD2. This CDR3 spans 16 amino acids. Trimming cost V 4 bases and J 3 bases; bases outside gene matches: 11. Germline CDR1 is SQVTM and CDR2 is ANQGSEA. The CDR3 sequence: CSVVIAGAGRTDTQYF. CDR3 DNA: TGCAGCGTTGTCATAGCGGGAGCGGGTAGGACAGATACGCAGTATTTT.

The rearrangement links TRBV12-3 or TRBV12-4 to TRBJ1-5; the D gene is possibly TRBD1 (5 bases). The CDR3 runs 15 residues. V was cut by 3 bases and J by 6 bases, with 15 bases left in between. The CDR3 DNA reads as TGTGCCAGCAGTTTTAGGTCAGTGAGGGGTCAGCCCCAGCATTTT. This codes for CASSFRSVRGQPQHF.

In this sample, this clonotype turned up a few times. The gene calls are TRBV10-1 and TRBJ2-4; 9 bases match TRBD2. The DNA matches TRBJ2-7 better at its end, which makes the J call doubtful. The CDR3 covers 13 residues. Germline V gene lookup returns CDR1 WNHNN and CDR2 SYGVQD (reference sequence). The CDR3: CASAGTSQHEQYF. The CDR3 nucleotides read TGCGCCAGCGCCGGGACTAGCCAGCACGAGCAGTACTTC.

The chain combines TRBV25-1 with TRBJ2-7; either TRBD1 or TRBD2 may fit D (5 bases each). This CDR3 is 13 amino acids long. V gave up 8 bases and J gave up 2 bases, with 13 bases separating them. Germline CDR1 is MGHDK and CDR2 is SYGVNS. The CDR3 coding sequence is TGTGCCAGCGGGTGGGGGAGAGCCTACGAGCAGTACTTC. This sequence encodes CASGWGRAYEQYF.

Here the CDR3 reads CASSSGAGGLNTEAFF. The CDR3 DNA reads as TGCGCCAGCAGCTCCGGCGCAGGGGGCCTGAACACTGAAGCTTTCTTT. The V call is TRBV5-1, the J call TRBJ1-1, with 8 bases lining up with TRBD1. Germline loops: CDR1 SGHRS, CDR2 YFSETQ. V dropped 3 bases and J dropped 0; count of bases not matched to a gene: 7. The CDR3 is 16 amino acids. Using reference TRBV5-1 and TRBJ1-1 for the parts outside the CDR3, the full variable domain is KAGVTQTPRYLIKTRGQQVTLSCSPISGHRSVSWYQQTPGQGLQFLFEYFSETQRNKGNFPGRFSGRQFSNSRSEMNVSTLELGDSALYLCASSSGAGGLNTEAFFGQGTRLTVV.

The V call is TRBV28, the J call TRBJ2-7, with D unclear. Trimming stripped 2 bases from V and 11 bases from J, with 1 base between. This CDR3 has 8 residues. Germline CDR1 MDHEN, CDR2 SYDVKM. CDR3 in amino acids: CASSLEYF. In nucleotides, the CDR3 is TGTGCCAGCAGTTTAGAGTACTTC.

The chain has TRBV2 and TRBJ1-4, with D possibly TRBD1 on 5 matching bases. This CDR3 has 12 residues. Trimming removed 8 bases at V and 7 bases at J, with 11 bases between. CDR1 and CDR2 from the germline V gene are SNHLY and FYNNEI. The CDR3 sequence is CASSRAGEKLFF. DNA for the CDR3: TGTGCCAGCTCCAGGGCTGGTGAAAAACTGTTTTTT.

This clonotype was counted a few times. The V and J genes are TRBV2 and TRBJ1-2; possibly TRBD1 for D (6 bases). Germline V gene sequence: CDR1 SNHLY, CDR2 FYNNEI. Trimming shortened V by 10 bases and J by 4 bases, and 16 bases separated the two germline ends. The CDR3 covers 13 residues. The CDR3 nucleotides read TGTGCCACCAATCCCCAGGGGCTCTATGGCTACACCTTC. This gives the protein CATNPQGLYGYTF.

The rearrangement uses TRBV28 and TRBJ2-7; 11 nucleotides align to TRBD1. Germline V CDR1 and CDR2: MDHEN, SYDVKM. J lost 5 bases, V lost 8 bases, and 5 bases had no gene match. This CDR3 comprises 13 residues. The CDR3: CASGGDRGNEQYF. The CDR3 DNA reads TGTGCCAGCGGGGGGGACAGGGGGAACGAGCAGTACTTC.

This chain connects TRBV7-2 to TRBJ1-3; weak D call: TRBD1 (5 bases). Trimming pared 1 base from V and 4 bases from J, leaving 14 bases between. CDR3 size: 16 residues. CDR1 SGHTA and CDR2 FQGNSA come from the germline V gene. CDR3 bases: TGTGCCAGCAGCTTAGGTGCAGGGACGGGAGGAAACACCATATATTTT. Protein: CASSLGAGTGGNTIYF.

The chain recombines TRBV29-1 with TRBJ1-2; D possibly corresponds to TRBD1 (5 bases). The CDR3 has 11 residues. CDR1 and CDR2 (germline): SQVTM, ANQGSEA. V shed 4 bases and J shed 8 bases, with 11 bases lying between them. This chain's CDR3 is CSVGWGDGYTF. The CDR3 nucleotides read TGCAGCGTTGGTTGGGGCGACGGCTACACCTTC.

This clonotype was recorded a few times. This chain joins TRBV7-8 and TRBJ2-3, with 7 bases matching TRBD2. From germline, CDR1 is SGHVS and CDR2 FQNEAQ. V was clipped by 5 bases and J by 2 bases; unmatched bases: 16. This CDR3 contains 18 residues. The CDR3 bases are TGTGCCAGCAGCCAAGCCCGAGCTAGCGGAGCTTACACAGATACGCAGTATTTT. Its protein is CASSQARASGAYTDTQYF.